This T cell receptor (beta chain) was captured by sequencing in a study of T cell repertoires in cytomegalovirus infection. Findings and limits, study-wide: Clonotypes of TCR beta that were HLA-C-restricted and CMV-specific dominated the ex vivo response.

MiXCR was run by TCRdb on the reads, yielding one entry per CDR3 protein. Here the sample spans fewer than 350,000 distinct CDR3 sequences, about 27% being singletons. This clonotype has only one observation. Antigen specificity is unknown. V lost 6 bases and J 1 base, leaving 15 bases between the germline ends. The CDR3 is made up of 14 amino acids. Germline CDR1 and CDR2: DFQATT and SNEGSKA (reference sequence). This chain uses TRBV20-1 with TRBJ1-1, with a tentative D call TRBD1 (5 bases). This clonotype was obtained from a human donor in good health (CMV status not recorded). Some clones in this sample may be carry-over from other donors' samples. The sample in question was cultured PBMCs, obtained from culture after CMV antigen stimulation. The CDR3 DNA is TGCAGTGCCCCCGGCAGGGCAGAGAACACTGAAGCTTTCTTT. Protein sequence: CSAPGRAENTEAFF.